This TCR beta chain was identified during a study of a mutant IDH1 vaccine in newly diagnosed glioma. In the study overall: Commencement of vaccination occurred 4-6 weeks following radiotherapy alone, or concurrently with temozolomide cycles.

Concerning this clone itself: What it binds is not known.

The time point denotes: week 11, during vaccination. Each vaccine dose was 300 ug of mutant IDH1 20-mer peptide, with topical imiquimod. Generated by immunoSEQ multiplex PCR, the TCRdb table keeps only in-frame clones and is missing some. The sample gives roughly 62,000 clones, around nine tenths of which show up once; around 2% is in the top ten. The V end lost 0 bases, the J end lost 6 bases, and 10 bases lay between the germline ends. Germline V gives CDR1 LGHNA, CDR2 YSLEER. The CDR3 runs to 14 residues. The J gene is TRBJ2-3, the V gene TRBV4-3; TRBD1 is a possible D gene (6 bases). This receptor was identified in a man aged 40-49 years with glioma. Sample: PBMCs, taken from a glioma patient whose treatment included an IDH1 peptide vaccine. Here the CDR3 reads CASSQDPQGDTQYF. In nucleotides, the CDR3 is TGCGCCAGCAGCCAAGATCCACAGGGTGATACGCAGTATTTT.